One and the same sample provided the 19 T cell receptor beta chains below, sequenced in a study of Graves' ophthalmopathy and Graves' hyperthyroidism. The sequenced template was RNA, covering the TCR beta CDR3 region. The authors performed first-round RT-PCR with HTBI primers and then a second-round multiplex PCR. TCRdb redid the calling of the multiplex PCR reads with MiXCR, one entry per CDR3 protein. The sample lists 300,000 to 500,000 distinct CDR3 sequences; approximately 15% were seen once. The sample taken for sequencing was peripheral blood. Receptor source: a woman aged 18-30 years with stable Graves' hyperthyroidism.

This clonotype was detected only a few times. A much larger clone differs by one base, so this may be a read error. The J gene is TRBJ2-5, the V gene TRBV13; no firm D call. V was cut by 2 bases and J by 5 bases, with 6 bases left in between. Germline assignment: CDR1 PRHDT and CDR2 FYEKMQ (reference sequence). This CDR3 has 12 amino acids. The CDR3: CASSLTVETQYF. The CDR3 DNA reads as TGTGCCAGCAGCTTAACCGTGGAGACCCAGTACTTC.

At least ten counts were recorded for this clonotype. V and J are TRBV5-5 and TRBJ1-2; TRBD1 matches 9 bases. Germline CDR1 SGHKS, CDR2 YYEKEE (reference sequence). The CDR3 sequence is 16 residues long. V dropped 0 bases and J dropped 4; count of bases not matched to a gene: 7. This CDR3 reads CASSLAGTGYGYGYTF. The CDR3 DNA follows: TGTGCCAGCAGCTTGGCGGGGACAGGGTATGGCTATGGCTACACCTTC.

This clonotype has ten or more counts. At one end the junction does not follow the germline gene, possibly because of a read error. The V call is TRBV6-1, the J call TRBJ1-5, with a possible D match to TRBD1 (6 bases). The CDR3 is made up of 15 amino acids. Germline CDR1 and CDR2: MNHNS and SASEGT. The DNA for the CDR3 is TGTGCCAGCAGGGAAGACAGGTATAGCAATCAGCCCCAGCATTTT. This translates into CASREDRYSNQPQHF.

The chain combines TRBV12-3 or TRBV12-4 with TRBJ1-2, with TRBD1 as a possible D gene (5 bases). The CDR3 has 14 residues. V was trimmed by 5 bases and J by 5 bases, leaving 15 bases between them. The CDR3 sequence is CASSARGIAYGYTF. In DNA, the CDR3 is TGTGCCAGCAGTGCCCGGGGGATCGCGTATGGCTACACCTTC.

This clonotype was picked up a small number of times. The CDR3 DNA reads TGTGCCAGCAGTTCCTGGTTGCGGGGGGGAGCCGGGGAGCTGTTTTTT. Residues: CASSSWLRGGAGELFF. The chain joins TRBV27 to TRBJ2-2, with 9 bases that match TRBD2. After removal of 4 bases from V and 6 bases from J, the junction contained 9 bases not matched to a gene. The CDR3 covers 16 residues. CDR1 is MNHEY, CDR2 SMNVEV, per germline (reference sequence).

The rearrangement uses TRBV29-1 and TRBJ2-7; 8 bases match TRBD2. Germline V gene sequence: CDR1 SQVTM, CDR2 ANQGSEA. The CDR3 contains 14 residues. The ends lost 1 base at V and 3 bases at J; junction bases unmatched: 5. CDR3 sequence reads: CSVEVRGGVYEQYF. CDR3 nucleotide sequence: TGCAGCGTTGAAGTACGGGGGGGGGTCTACGAGCAGTACTTC.

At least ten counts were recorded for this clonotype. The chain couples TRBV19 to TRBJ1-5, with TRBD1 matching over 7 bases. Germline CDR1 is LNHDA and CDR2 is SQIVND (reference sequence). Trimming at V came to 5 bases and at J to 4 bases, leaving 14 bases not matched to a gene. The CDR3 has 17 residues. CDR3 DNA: TGTGCCAGTAGTCCGACAGGGAAAAGGGTAAGGAATCAGCCCCAGCATTTT. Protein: CASSPTGKRVRNQPQHF.

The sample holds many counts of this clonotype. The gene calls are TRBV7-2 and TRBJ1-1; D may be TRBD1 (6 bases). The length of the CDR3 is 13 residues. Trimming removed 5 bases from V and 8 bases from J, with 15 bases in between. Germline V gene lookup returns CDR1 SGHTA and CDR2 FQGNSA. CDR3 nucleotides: TGTGCCAGCAGCCTACAGGGAATGGGCGAAGCTTTCTTT. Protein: CASSLQGMGEAFF.

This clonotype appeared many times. The CDR3 nucleotides are TGTGCCAGCAGTGGGACGGCCTACGAAACTTTCTTT. It translates to CASSGTAYETFF. The gene calls are TRBV2 and TRBJ1-1, with no clear D. The germline V gene encodes CDR1 SNHLY and CDR2 FYNNEI. V was trimmed by 4 bases and J by 12 bases, leaving 15 bases between them. The CDR3 contains 12 residues.

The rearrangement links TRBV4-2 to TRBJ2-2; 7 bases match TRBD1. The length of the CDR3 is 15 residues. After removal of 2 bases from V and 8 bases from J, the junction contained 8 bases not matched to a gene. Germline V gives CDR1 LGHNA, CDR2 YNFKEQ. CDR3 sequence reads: CASSQSKGATGELFF. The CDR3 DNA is TGTGCCAGCAGCCAAAGTAAGGGGGCCACGGGGGAGCTGTTTTTT.

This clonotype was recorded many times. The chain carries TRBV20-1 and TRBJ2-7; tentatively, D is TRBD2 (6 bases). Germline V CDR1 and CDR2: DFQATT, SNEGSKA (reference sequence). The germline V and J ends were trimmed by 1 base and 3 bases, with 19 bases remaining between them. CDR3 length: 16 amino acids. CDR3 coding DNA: TGCAGTGCTAGAGGATCTGGGGCTAGCGAATACTACGAGCAGTACTTC. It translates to CSARGSGASEYYEQYF.

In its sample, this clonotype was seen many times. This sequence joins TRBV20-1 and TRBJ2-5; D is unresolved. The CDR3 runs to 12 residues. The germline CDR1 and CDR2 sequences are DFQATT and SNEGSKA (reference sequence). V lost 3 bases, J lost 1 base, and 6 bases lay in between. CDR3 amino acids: CSARRSQETQYF. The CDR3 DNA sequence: TGCAGTGCTAGGAGGAGCCAAGAGACCCAGTACTTC.

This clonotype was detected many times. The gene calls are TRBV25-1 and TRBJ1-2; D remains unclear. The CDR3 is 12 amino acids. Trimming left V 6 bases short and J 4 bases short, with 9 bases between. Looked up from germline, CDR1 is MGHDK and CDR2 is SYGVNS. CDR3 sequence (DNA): TGTGCCAGCAGGTCGGAATTCTATGGCTACACCTTC. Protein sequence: CASRSEFYGYTF.

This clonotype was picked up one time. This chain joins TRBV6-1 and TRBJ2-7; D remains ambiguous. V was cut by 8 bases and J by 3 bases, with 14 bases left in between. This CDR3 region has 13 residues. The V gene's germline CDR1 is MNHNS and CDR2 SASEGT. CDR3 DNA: TGTGCCAGCTCCGCCCTAGGCGGCTACGAGCAGTACTTC. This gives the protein CASSALGGYEQYF.

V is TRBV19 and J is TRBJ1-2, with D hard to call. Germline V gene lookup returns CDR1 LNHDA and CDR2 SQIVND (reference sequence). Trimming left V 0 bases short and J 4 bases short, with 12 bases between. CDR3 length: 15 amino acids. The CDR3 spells CASSIDPSYLYGYTF. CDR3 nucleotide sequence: TGTGCCAGTAGTATAGATCCTTCTTACCTCTATGGCTACACCTTC.

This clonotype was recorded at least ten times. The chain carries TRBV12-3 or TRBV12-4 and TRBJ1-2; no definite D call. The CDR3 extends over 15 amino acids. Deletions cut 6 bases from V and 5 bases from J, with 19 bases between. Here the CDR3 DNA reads TGTGCCAGCAGATATGCGTCGGGCCCCCGTTATGGCTACACCTTC. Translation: CASRYASGPRYGYTF.

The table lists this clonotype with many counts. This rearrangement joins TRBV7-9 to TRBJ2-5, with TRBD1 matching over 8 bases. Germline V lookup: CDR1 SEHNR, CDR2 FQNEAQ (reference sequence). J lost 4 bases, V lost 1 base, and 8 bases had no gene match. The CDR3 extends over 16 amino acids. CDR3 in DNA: TGTGCCAGCAGCTTAGTCCCAGGGGGCAGAGGAGAGACCCAGTACTTC. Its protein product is CASSLVPGGRGETQYF.

CDR3 coding DNA: TGTGCCAGCACCCTGGAATCAGCCCTTGTCTATGGCTACACCTTC. This translates into CASTLESALVYGYTF. The chain couples TRBV12-3 or TRBV12-4 to TRBJ1-2; D not certain. The CDR3 is made up of 15 amino acids. Trimming pared 7 bases from V and 4 bases from J, leaving 19 bases between.

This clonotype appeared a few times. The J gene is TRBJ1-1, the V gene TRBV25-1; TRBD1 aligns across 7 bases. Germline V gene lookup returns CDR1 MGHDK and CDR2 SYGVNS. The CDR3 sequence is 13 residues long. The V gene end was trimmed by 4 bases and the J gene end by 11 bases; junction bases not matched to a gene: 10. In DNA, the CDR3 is TGTGCCAGCAGTGTCACAGGGGCCCTGGTGGCTTTCTTT. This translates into CASSVTGALVAFF.